These 31 T cell receptor beta chains originate from one sample sequenced in a study of T-cell reconstitution after alpha-beta-depleted transplantation in children (dated by TCRdb to 2016 to 2018). Libraries were prepared through PCR. Sequencing relied on an Illumina HiSeq 2500. Molecular barcoding was employed in the preparation of TCR libraries, with unique molecular identifiers being used to normalize TCRbeta repertoire quantification. The raw public reads went through TCRdb reprocessing: fastp at Q25, MiXCR clone calling, in-frame beta chains kept. Rows with one shared CDR3 protein collapse into an entry with the most common genes and DNA. The sample has about 200,000 distinct CDR3 sequences on record, around 5.9% of them singletons. The ten largest clones add up to just over 4.5% of the sample. This specimen's treatment or condition label, interpreted: allogeneic hematopoietic cell transplantation with graft depleted of TCRalphabeta T cells and CD19 B cells.

The sample was PBMCs, taken before TCRalphabeta/CD19-depleted stem cell transplant. These TCRs come from a girl under three years old with combined immunodeficiency, due to receive a stem cell transplant.

This clonotype was seen only a few times. This chain links TRBV28 with TRBJ2-7; TRBD1 is a possible D gene (6 bases). The V end lost 7 bases, the J end lost 0 bases, and 13 bases lay between the germline ends. Germline V gene lookup returns CDR1 MDHEN and CDR2 SYDVKM. There are 14 residues in the CDR3. The CDR3 sequence is CASTRPDSSYEQYF. DNA for the CDR3: TGTGCCAGCACCCGACCGGACAGCTCCTACGAGCAGTACTTC.

This clonotype was detected only a few times. This sequence joins TRBV7-2 and TRBJ1-2, with D tentatively TRBD1 (6 bases). V shed 2 bases and J shed 8 bases, with 18 bases lying between them. The CDR3 loop spans 15 amino acids. Germline V gene sequence: CDR1 SGHTA, CDR2 FQGNSA. The CDR3 nucleotides are TGTGCCAGCAGCTTATTTCTCCAGGGGAGTGGAGGCTACACCTTC. This translates into CASSLFLQGSGGYTF.

This clonotype came up many times. CDR3 region: CASLNPWYRRGYNEQFF. In nucleotides, the CDR3 is TGTGCCAGCCTTAACCCATGGTATCGGAGGGGCTACAATGAGCAGTTCTTC. This chain uses TRBV2 with TRBJ2-1; a weak D match, TRBD2 (6 bases). The CDR3 consists of 17 residues. Germline CDR1 SNHLY, CDR2 FYNNEI. Trimming removed 8 bases from V and 3 bases from J, with 23 bases in between. Looking up the rest from reference TRBV2 and TRBJ2-1 gives the full variable domain: EPEVTQTPSHQVTQMGQEVILRCVPISNHLYFYWYRQILGQKVEFLVSFYNNEISEKSEIFDDQFSVERPDGSNFTLKIRSTKLEDSAMYFCASLNPWYRRGYNEQFFGPGTRLTVL.

This clonotype has ten or more counts. The chain couples TRBV11-3 to TRBJ2-7, with D uncertain. The ends were cut back, 3 bases at V and 3 bases at J, with 12 bases in the middle. CDR1 is SGHNT, CDR2 YENEEA, per germline. CDR3 length: 14 amino acids. The CDR3 nucleotides are TGTGCCAGCAGCTTCATCGGTGCAAACTACGAGCAGTACTTC. This encodes CASSFIGANYEQYF.

This chain connects TRBV24-1 to TRBJ2-3; the match to TRBD2 covers 9 bases. The germline V gene has CDR1 KGHDR and CDR2 SFDVKD. CDR3 length: 17 amino acids. The CDR3 DNA sequence: TGTGGGGCCAGTGATTGGGCTAGCGGGGTAAAAGGAGATACGCAGTATTTT. This translates into CGASDWASGVKGDTQYF.

This clonotype has ten or more counts. V usage is TRBV12-3 or TRBV12-4 and J usage is TRBJ2-7, with D perhaps TRBD1 or TRBD2 (5 bases each). Between the trimmed V and J ends, which lost 6 bases and 2 bases, there was a span of 14 bases. The CDR3 runs 14 residues. CDR3 loop: CASSHTGGPYEQYF. For the CDR3, the DNA is TGTGCCAGCAGCCATACAGGAGGCCCCTACGAGCAGTACTTC.

This clonotype was seen many times. The V gene is TRBV5-6, the J gene TRBJ2-1, with D unclear. Trimming took 0 bases from V and 9 from J, leaving 13 bases between them. The CDR3 length is 14 residues. Germline lookup yields CDR1 SGHDT and CDR2 YYEEEE. This CDR3 is CASSLGLSSGEQFF. CDR3 sequence (DNA): TGTGCCAGCAGCTTGGGGTTGTCATCCGGTGAGCAGTTCTTC.

This clonotype was detected ten times or more. The V gene is TRBV24-1, the J gene TRBJ2-1; D perhaps matches TRBD2 (5 bases). The CDR3 sequence is 13 residues long. CDR1 is KGHDR, CDR2 SFDVKD, per germline. Trimming took 7 bases from V and 4 from J, leaving 10 bases between them. The CDR3 loop is CATRDWRYNEQFF. For the CDR3, the DNA is TGTGCCACCAGGGACTGGCGATACAATGAGCAGTTCTTC.

In its sample, this clonotype was seen many times. The chain carries TRBV12-3 or TRBV12-4 and TRBJ2-7; 11 nucleotides agree with TRBD1. The CDR3 spans 15 residues. After removal of 6 bases from V and 2 bases from J, the junction contained 6 bases not matched to a gene. The CDR3 here is CASSFGQGAPYEQYF. The CDR3 DNA sequence: TGTGCCAGCAGCTTCGGACAGGGGGCGCCCTACGAGCAGTACTTC.

Points on this clonotype: A much bigger clone sits one base away, suggesting this may be a read error. The chain has TRBV12-3 or TRBV12-4 and TRBJ1-5; D remains ambiguous. The CDR3 runs to 14 residues. The germline V and J ends were trimmed by 5 bases and 5 bases, with 13 bases remaining between them. In DNA, the CDR3 is TGTGCCAGCAGTGAAGGAATTTCGTATCAGCCCCAGCATTTT. Residues: CASSEGISYQPQHF.

This clonotype was found many times. The chain is built from TRBV4-3 and TRBJ1-1, with D possibly matching TRBD1 (5 bases). Trimming shortened V by 5 bases and J by 4 bases, and 14 bases separated the two germline ends. This CDR3 contains 14 residues. CDR1 and CDR2 from the germline V gene are LGHNA and YSLEER. The CDR3 DNA sequence: TGCGCCAGCAGCGATGGGACTACGGGCACTGAAGCTTTCTTT. Its translation: CASSDGTTGTEAFF.

In its sample, this clonotype was seen a few times. The gene calls are TRBV12-3 or TRBV12-4 and TRBJ2-1; no definite D call. V was clipped by 7 bases and J by 6 bases, with 13 bases between them. The CDR3 contains 13 residues. The CDR3 DNA is TGTGCCAGCAATACCTTGGCGGCCAATGAGCAGTTCTTC. It encodes CASNTLAANEQFF.

In this sample, this clonotype turned up many times. This rearrangement joins TRBV15 to TRBJ2-7; possibly TRBD2 for D (6 bases). V was shortened by 0 bases and J by 6 bases, with 18 bases between the two germline ends. This CDR3 is built from 16 residues. CDR1 is LNHNV and CDR2 is YYDKDF in the germline V gene (reference sequence). This CDR3 reads CATSRDRGMSGLEQYF. The CDR3 DNA reads as TGTGCCACCAGCAGAGATCGGGGGATGAGTGGCCTCGAGCAGTACTTC.

The V gene is TRBV19, the J gene TRBJ2-1; TRBD2 agrees at 8 bases. This CDR3 is 15 amino acids long. From germline, CDR1 is LNHDA and CDR2 SQIVND (reference sequence). V dropped 5 bases and J dropped 0; count of bases not matched to a gene: 3. CDR3 sequence reads: CASSLRGASYNEQFF. The CDR3 DNA reads as TGTGCCAGTAGTTTGCGGGGGGCCTCCTACAATGAGCAGTTCTTC.

This clonotype was counted many times. The rearrangement uses TRBV2 and TRBJ1-1; no definite D call. The germline gives CDR1 SNHLY, CDR2 FYNNEI. Trimming cost V 5 bases and J 0 bases, with 10 bases left between them. The CDR3 is 14 residues long. The CDR3 DNA sequence: TGTGCCAGCAGTCTCCCGGACCTGAACACTGAAGCTTTCTTT. Encoded protein: CASSLPDLNTEAFF.

In its sample, this clonotype was seen many times. This chain links TRBV6-1 with TRBJ2-3; 15 nucleotides align to TRBD2. Germline assignment: CDR1 MNHNS and CDR2 SASEGT. V lost 5 bases to trimming and J lost 6 bases; unmatched junction nucleotides: 15. The length of the CDR3 is 19 residues. The CDR3 DNA follows: TGTGCCAGCAGTACCGGGACTAGCGGGAGGTCCTACCTCTGGGATACGCAGTATTTT. It is translated as CASSTGTSGRSYLWDTQYF.

This clonotype was counted ten times or more. This chain joins TRBV20-1 and TRBJ2-7; tentative D call: TRBD1 (5 bases). Per the germline V gene, CDR1 is DFQATT and CDR2 is SNEGSKA (reference sequence). V lost 4 bases and J lost 4, with 8 bases in between. CDR3 length: 11 amino acids. CDR3 loop: CSAIKGYEQYF. The CDR3 DNA reads TGCAGTGCTATAAAGGGGTACGAGCAGTACTTC.

This clonotype was picked up many times. V and J are TRBV7-2 and TRBJ2-1; no reliable D call. CDR3 size: 13 residues. From germline, CDR1 is SGHTA and CDR2 FQGNSA. V lost 2 bases to trimming and J lost 1 base, with 3 bases between them. The CDR3 DNA reads TGTGCCAGCAGCTTAAAGTCCTACAATGAGCAGTTCTTC. Translating it yields CASSLKSYNEQFF.

Many counts were recorded for this clonotype. CDR3 amino acids: CASTTSTDSRETQYF. CDR3 sequence (DNA): TGTGCCAGCACCACCTCGACGGATAGCCGGGAGACCCAGTACTTC. The rearrangement uses TRBV28 and TRBJ2-5; D uncertain. The germline V gene encodes CDR1 MDHEN and CDR2 SYDVKM. The CDR3 loop spans 15 amino acids. Trimming removed 7 bases at V and 5 bases at J, with 20 bases between.

This clonotype was counted ten times or more. The V call is TRBV6-2 or TRBV6-3, the J call TRBJ2-7; D is unresolved. Trimming stripped 4 bases from V and 2 bases from J, with 6 bases between. Germline V gene lookup returns CDR1 MNHEY and CDR2 SVGEGT. The CDR3 has 12 amino acids. CDR3 protein: CASSSTAYEQYF. Written as DNA, the CDR3 is TGTGCCAGCAGTTCTACGGCCTACGAGCAGTACTTC.

This clonotype was detected ten times or more. This chain joins TRBV28 and TRBJ2-5; no firm D call. This CDR3 region has 11 residues. Trimming cost V 4 bases and J 5 bases, with 5 bases left between them. Germline V gene data show CDR1 as MDHEN and CDR2 as SYDVKM. CDR3 DNA sequence: TGTGCCAGCAGTTCCGGGGAGACCCAGTACTTC. Translation gives CASSSGETQYF.

This clonotype was counted many times. The J gene is TRBJ2-7, the V gene TRBV4-1, with 9 bases lining up with TRBD2. The CDR3 consists of 16 residues. The V segment lost 4 bases and the J segment 2 bases; nucleotides outside the gene matches: 9. Germline V gene data show CDR1 as MGHRA and CDR2 as YSYEKL. The CDR3 protein is CASSPFSGGDTYEQYF. Here the CDR3 DNA reads TGCGCCAGCAGCCCGTTTAGCGGGGGAGATACCTACGAGCAGTACTTC.

The gene calls are TRBV4-2 and TRBJ2-1; D may correspond to TRBD1 or TRBD2 (7 bases each). The V end lost 4 bases, the J end lost 3 bases, and 13 bases lay between the germline ends. The germline V gene encodes CDR1 LGHNA and CDR2 YNFKEQ. The CDR3 is made up of 15 amino acids. DNA of the CDR3: TGTGCCAGCAGCCCAGGGGGAGGGAACTACAATGAGCAGTTCTTC. The encoded protein is CASSPGGGNYNEQFF.

In its sample, this clonotype was seen many times. The rearrangement joins TRBV12-3 or TRBV12-4 to TRBJ2-7, with D possibly being TRBD2 (5 bases). The CDR3 sequence is 13 residues long. V was cut by 5 bases and J by 3 bases, with 11 bases left in between. The CDR3 region has the DNA TGTGCCAGCAGTAGCCTCGGGGTCTACGAGCAGTACTTC. The encoded protein is CASSSLGVYEQYF.

Many counts were recorded for this clonotype. CDR3 loop: CASRLLGHEGYTF. The CDR3 nucleotides read TGTGCCAGCAGACTTTTGGGCCACGAGGGCTACACCTTC. The chain recombines TRBV12-3 or TRBV12-4 with TRBJ1-2; D unresolved. The CDR3 sequence is 13 residues long. With 6 bases removed from V and 8 bases from J, the gap between germline ends came to 16 bases.

In this sample, this clonotype turned up many times. The V call is TRBV9, the J call TRBJ2-1; D is unresolved. V was shortened by 3 bases and J by 7 bases, with 5 bases between the two germline ends. The length of the CDR3 is 11 residues. Germline CDR1 and CDR2: SGDLS and YYNGEE. The CDR3 nucleotides are TGTGCCAGCAGCGGCAATAATGAGCAGTTCTTC. Translated, it gives CASSGNNEQFF.

This clonotype was seen many times. The chain recombines TRBV5-1 with TRBJ2-7; either TRBD1 or TRBD2 may supply D (6 bases each). Trimming took off 1 base at V and 2 bases at J, with 19 bases between the two ends. The V gene's germline CDR1 is SGHRS and CDR2 YFSETQ. The length of the CDR3 is 17 residues. The CDR3 nucleotides are TGCGCCAGCAGCTTGTTGGGACCGACAGGACTAACCTACGAGCAGTACTTC. This codes for CASSLLGPTGLTYEQYF.

Many counts were recorded for this clonotype. The rearrangement links TRBV29-1 to TRBJ1-1; possible D gene TRBD1, 5 bases. Trimming removed 6 bases at V and 1 base at J, with 15 bases between. Germline CDR1 SQVTM, CDR2 ANQGSEA. This CDR3 region has 14 residues. The CDR3 reads CSVGRGAPNTEAFF. As DNA, the CDR3 is TGCAGCGTCGGGCGTGGGGCCCCGAACACTGAAGCTTTCTTT. Variable domain in full (rest from reference TRBV29-1 and TRBJ1-1): SAVISQKPSRDICQRGTSLTIQCQVDSQVTMMFWYRQQPGQSLTLIATANQGSEATYESGFVIDKFPISRPNLTFSTLTVSNMSPEDSSIYLCSVGRGAPNTEAFFGQGTRLTVV.

This clonotype came up many times. This chain links TRBV10-3 with TRBJ2-7; TRBD2 matches at 9 bases. In germline, CDR1 is ENHRY, CDR2 SYGVKD. The CDR3 is 14 residues long. The ends lost 6 bases at V and 4 bases at J; junction bases unmatched: 7. The CDR3 nucleotides read TGTGCCATCAGGGCGACTAGCGGACTTTACGAGCAGTACTTC. It encodes CAIRATSGLYEQYF.

This clonotype has a count of ten or more. CDR3 in amino acids: CASSHGPGTGRVQYF. The CDR3, as DNA: TGTGCCAGCAGCCACGGCCCCGGGACAGGGCGAGTGCAGTACTTC. V and J are TRBV4-2 and TRBJ2-7, with 9 bases fitting TRBD1. With 3 bases clipped from V and 9 bases from J, the junction kept 12 bases outside the gene matches. Germline CDR1 is LGHNA and CDR2 is YNFKEQ. The CDR3 runs to 15 residues.

This clonotype was found many times. The chain carries TRBV4-3 and TRBJ2-2; 8 bases fit TRBD2. Germline trimming cut 6 bases from V and 6 bases from J; bases unmatched to any gene: 9. Germline V lookup: CDR1 LGHNA, CDR2 YSLEER. The CDR3 is 15 amino acids. Here the CDR3 DNA reads TGCGCCAGCAGGCCCGGGACTAGGGGCGCCGGGGAGCTGTTTTTT. Protein: CASRPGTRGAGELFF.